The 14 T cell receptor beta chains reported below all come from one sample, sequenced in a study of control samples from healthy donors and cancer patients. Generated by immunoSEQ multiplex PCR, the TCRdb table keeps only in-frame clones and is missing some. The sample has under 150,000 clones; 75% to 90% are singletons. The sequenced material came from PBMCs. These receptors came from a woman aged 50 to 65 with colorectal cancer.

The chain links TRBV6-4 to TRBJ2-3; D is possibly TRBD1 (6 bases). The V and J ends lost 4 bases and 8 bases respectively, with 22 bases between them. CDR1 and CDR2 (germline): MRHNA, SNTAGT. The CDR3 extends over 16 amino acids. The CDR3 bases are TGTGCCAGCAGTGCGATCGCTACAGGGAATGGGGGTACGCAGTATTTT. This codes for CASSAIATGNGGTQYF.

The chain is built from TRBV7-2 and TRBJ1-2; D gene ambiguous. V shed 5 bases and J shed 7 bases, with 17 bases lying between them. The CDR3 is 14 amino acids. In germline, CDR1 is SGHTA, CDR2 FQGNSA. CDR3 coding DNA: TGTGCCAGCAGCGCAGGCTGGACGAGTCCTGGCTACACCTTC. As protein: CASSAGWTSPGYTF.

This clone was recorded only once. This sequence joins TRBV15 and TRBJ2-5; 7 bases line up with TRBD2. Looked up from germline, CDR1 is LNHNV and CDR2 is YYDKDF (reference sequence). CDR3 length: 15 amino acids. V shed 10 bases and J 4 bases; nucleotides not matched to a gene: 15. CDR3 sequence: CASKPGGDYVETQYF. The CDR3, as DNA: TGTGCCAGTAAACCGGGGGGTGATTACGTAGAGACCCAGTACTTC. Full variable domain (outside the CDR3, taken from reference TRBV15 and TRBJ2-5): DAMVIQNPRYQVTQFGKPVTLSCSQTLNHNVMYWYQQKSSQAPKLLFHYYDKDFNNEADTPDNFQSRRPNTSFCFLDIRSPGLGDTAMYLCASKPGGDYVETQYFGPGTRLLVL.

V gene TRBV11-2 combines with J gene TRBJ2-6; possibly TRBD2 for D (5 bases). CDR1 and CDR2 from the germline V gene are SGHAT and FQNNGV. The CDR3 contains 15 residues. V shed 5 bases and J shed 0 bases, with 8 bases lying between them. CDR3 sequence: CASSGGTSGANVLTF. CDR3 coding DNA: TGTGCCAGCAGCGGAGGCACCTCTGGGGCCAACGTCCTGACTTTC.

The chain has TRBV28 and TRBJ2-5, with D maybe TRBD2 (6 bases). Trimming took 5 bases from V and 5 from J, leaving 15 bases between them. Germline V gene sequence: CDR1 MDHEN, CDR2 SYDVKM. The CDR3 is 14 residues long. For the CDR3, the DNA is TGTGCCAGCAGTCTTCGGGGGAGCGGGGAGACCCAGTACTTC. Translated, it gives CASSLRGSGETQYF. Full variable domain (missing parts from reference TRBV28 and TRBJ2-5): DVKVTQSSRYLVKRTGEKVFLECVQDMDHENMFWYRQDPGLGLRLIYFSYDVKMKEKGDIPEGYSVSREKKERFSLILESASTNQTSMYLCASSLRGSGETQYFGPGTRLLVL.

The V gene is TRBV19, the J gene TRBJ1-1; possible D gene TRBD1, 6 bases. CDR3 length: 12 residues. The germline gives CDR1 LNHDA, CDR2 SQIVND (reference sequence). Trimming shortened V by 9 bases and J by 7 bases, and 15 bases separated the two germline ends. The CDR3 sequence: CASTDSLNEAFF. The CDR3 nucleotides read TGTGCCAGCACGGACAGCCTGAATGAAGCTTTCTTT.

This chain joins TRBV5-4 and TRBJ2-1; a possible D gene is TRBD2 (7 bases). Germline V lookup: CDR1 SGHNT, CDR2 YYREEE (reference sequence). The CDR3 has 16 residues. Trimming took off 0 bases at V and 8 bases at J, with 18 bases between the two ends. CDR3: CASSLGLRGASDEQFF. Here the CDR3 DNA reads TGTGCCAGCAGCTTGGGCCTCCGGGGGGCCTCGGATGAGCAGTTCTTC.

V usage is TRBV7-9 and J usage is TRBJ2-6; D uncertain. Deletions cut 1 base from V and 0 bases from J, with 10 bases between. Germline-derived CDR1 and CDR2 are SEHNR and FQNEAQ (reference sequence). This CDR3 spans 17 amino acids. This chain's CDR3 is CASSLGRLASGANVLTF. Here the CDR3 DNA reads TGTGCCAGCAGCTTAGGACGGCTTGCCTCTGGGGCCAACGTCCTGACTTTC.

This chain links TRBV29-1 with TRBJ2-7; 12 bases map to TRBD1. V lost 4 bases, J lost 9 bases, and 10 bases stayed unmatched. Germline V gene lookup returns CDR1 SQVTM and CDR2 ANQGSEA. This CDR3 region has 14 residues. The CDR3 here is CSVGRGTGGVGQYF. The CDR3 DNA reads as TGCAGCGTTGGTAGAGGGACAGGGGGCGTCGGGCAGTACTTC.

V usage is TRBV6-4 and J usage is TRBJ2-1, with 9 bases aligning to TRBD2. The germline gives CDR1 MRHNA, CDR2 SNTAGT. This CDR3 spans 16 amino acids. The V gene end was trimmed by 6 bases and the J gene end by 0 bases; junction bases not matched to a gene: 6. The CDR3 loop is CASRRLAESSYNEQFF. In DNA form, the CDR3 reads TGTGCCAGCAGGCGACTAGCGGAAAGCTCCTACAATGAGCAGTTCTTC.

V is TRBV4-1 and J is TRBJ2-3, with 8 bases fitting TRBD1. V lost 4 bases and J lost 4; bases outside the gene matches: 16. CDR1 and CDR2 (germline): MGHRA, YSYEKL. The CDR3 consists of 18 residues. The CDR3 nucleotides read TGCGCCAGCAGCCGCCGGGACAGGCCGATGTCAGGAGCAGATACGCAGTATTTT. Protein sequence: CASSRRDRPMSGADTQYF.

V gene TRBV2 combines with J gene TRBJ2-5; maybe TRBD2 (6 bases). Trimming left V 8 bases short and J 2 bases short, with 9 bases between. The CDR3 has 12 residues. CDR1 and CDR2 (germline): SNHLY, FYNNEI. The CDR3 loop reads CASVAVQETQYF. CDR3 nucleotide sequence: TGTGCCAGCGTAGCGGTGCAAGAGACCCAGTACTTC.

This chain joins TRBV19 and TRBJ1-4; possible D gene TRBD1, 5 bases. The ends were cut back, 4 bases at V and 10 bases at J, with 16 bases in the middle. The CDR3 has 14 residues. Germline V lookup: CDR1 LNHDA, CDR2 SQIVND (reference sequence). Here the CDR3 DNA reads TGTGCCAGTAGTAATGACAGTCCACCGGGAAAACTGTTTTTT. Protein: CASSNDSPPGKLFF.

This chain connects TRBV3-1 (or the pseudogene TRBV3-2) to TRBJ1-2; no clear D gene. CDR1 LGHDT and CDR2 YNNKEL come from the germline V gene (reference sequence). The CDR3 runs 13 residues. V dropped 0 bases and J dropped 7 bases, with 9 bases sitting between them. The DNA of the CDR3 is TGTGCCAGCAGCCAAGAAGATGGATCTGGCTACACCTTC. Protein product: CASSQEDGSGYTF.